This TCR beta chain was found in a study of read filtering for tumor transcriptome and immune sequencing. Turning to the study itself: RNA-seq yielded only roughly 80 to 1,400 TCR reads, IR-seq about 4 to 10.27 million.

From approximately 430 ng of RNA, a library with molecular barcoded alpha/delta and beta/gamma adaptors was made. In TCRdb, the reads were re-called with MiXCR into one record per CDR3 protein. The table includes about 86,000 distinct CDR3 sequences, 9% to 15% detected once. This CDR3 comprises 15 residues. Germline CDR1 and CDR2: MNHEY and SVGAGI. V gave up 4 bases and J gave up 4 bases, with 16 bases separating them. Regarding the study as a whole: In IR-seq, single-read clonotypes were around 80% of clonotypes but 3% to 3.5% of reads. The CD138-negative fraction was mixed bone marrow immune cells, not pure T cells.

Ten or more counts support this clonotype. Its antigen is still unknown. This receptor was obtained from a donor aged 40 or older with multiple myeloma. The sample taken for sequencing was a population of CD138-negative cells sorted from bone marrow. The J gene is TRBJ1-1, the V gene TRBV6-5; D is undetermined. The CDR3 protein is CASSSPTRAGTEAFF. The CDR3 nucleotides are TGTGCCAGCAGTTCCCCGACTCGTGCGGGCACTGAAGCTTTCTTT.